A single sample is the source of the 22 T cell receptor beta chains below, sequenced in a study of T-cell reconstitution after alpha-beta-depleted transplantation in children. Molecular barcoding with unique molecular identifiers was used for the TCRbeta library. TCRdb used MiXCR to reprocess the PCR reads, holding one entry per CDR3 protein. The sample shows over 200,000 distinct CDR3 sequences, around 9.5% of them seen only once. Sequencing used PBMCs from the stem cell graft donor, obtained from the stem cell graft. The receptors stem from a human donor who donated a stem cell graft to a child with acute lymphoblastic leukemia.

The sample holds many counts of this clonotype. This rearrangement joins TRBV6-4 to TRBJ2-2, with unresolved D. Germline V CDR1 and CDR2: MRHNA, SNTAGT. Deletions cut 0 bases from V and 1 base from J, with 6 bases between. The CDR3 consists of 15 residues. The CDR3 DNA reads TGTGCCAGCAGTGACTCGAAACAGAACACCGGGGAGCTGTTTTTT. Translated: CASSDSKQNTGELFF.

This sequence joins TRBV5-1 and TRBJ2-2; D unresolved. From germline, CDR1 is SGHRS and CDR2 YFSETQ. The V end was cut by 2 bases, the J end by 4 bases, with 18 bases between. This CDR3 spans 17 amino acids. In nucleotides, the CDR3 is TGCGCCAGCAGCTTATCACCCCAAAGCTTGAGCACCGGGGAGCTGTTTTTT. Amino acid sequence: CASSLSPQSLSTGELFF. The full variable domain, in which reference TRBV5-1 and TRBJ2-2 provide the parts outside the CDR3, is KAGVTQTPRYLIKTRGQQVTLSCSPISGHRSVSWYQQTPGQGLQFLFEYFSETQRNKGNFPGRFSGRQFSNSRSEMNVSTLELGDSALYLCASSLSPQSLSTGELFFGEGSRLTVL.

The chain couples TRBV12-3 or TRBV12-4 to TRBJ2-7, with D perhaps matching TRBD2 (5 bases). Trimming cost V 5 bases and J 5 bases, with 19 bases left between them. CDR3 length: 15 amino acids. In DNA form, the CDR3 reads TGTGCCAGCAGTCCAGACCCCGGGAAAACCGACGAGCAGTACTTC. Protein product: CASSPDPGKTDEQYF.

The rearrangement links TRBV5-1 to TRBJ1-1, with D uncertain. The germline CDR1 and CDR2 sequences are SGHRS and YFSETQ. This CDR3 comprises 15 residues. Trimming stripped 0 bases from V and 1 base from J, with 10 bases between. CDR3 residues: CASSLVPVPNTEAFF. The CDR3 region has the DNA TGCGCCAGCAGCTTGGTCCCGGTCCCGAACACTGAAGCTTTCTTT.

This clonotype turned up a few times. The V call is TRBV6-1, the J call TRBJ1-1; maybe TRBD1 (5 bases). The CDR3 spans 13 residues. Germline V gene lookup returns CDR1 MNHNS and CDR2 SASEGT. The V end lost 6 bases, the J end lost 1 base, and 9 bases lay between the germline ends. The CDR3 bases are TGTGCCAGCAGACCACAGGAGAACACTGAAGCTTTCTTT. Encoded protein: CASRPQENTEAFF.

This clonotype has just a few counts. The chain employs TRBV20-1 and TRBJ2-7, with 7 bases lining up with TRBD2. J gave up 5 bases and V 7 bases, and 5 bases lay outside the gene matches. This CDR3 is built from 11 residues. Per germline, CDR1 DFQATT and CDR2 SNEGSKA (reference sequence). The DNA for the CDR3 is TGCAGTGTCATGGGGACTAACGAGCAGTACTTC. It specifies CSVMGTNEQYF.

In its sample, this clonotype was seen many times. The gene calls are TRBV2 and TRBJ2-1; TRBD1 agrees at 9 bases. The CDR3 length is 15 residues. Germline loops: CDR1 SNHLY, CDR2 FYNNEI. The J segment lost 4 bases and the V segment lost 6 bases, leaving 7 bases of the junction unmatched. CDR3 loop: CASSADRGGYNEQFF. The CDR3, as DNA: TGTGCCAGCAGCGCAGACAGGGGGGGTTACAATGAGCAGTTCTTC.

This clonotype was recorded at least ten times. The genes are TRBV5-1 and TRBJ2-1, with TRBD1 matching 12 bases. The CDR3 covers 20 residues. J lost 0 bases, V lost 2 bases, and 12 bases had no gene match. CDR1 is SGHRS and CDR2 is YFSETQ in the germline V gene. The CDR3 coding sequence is TGCGCCAGCAGCTTTCCCCCGGGACAGGGGGCCCCAAGCTCCTACAATGAGCAGTTCTTC. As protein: CASSFPPGQGAPSSYNEQFF.

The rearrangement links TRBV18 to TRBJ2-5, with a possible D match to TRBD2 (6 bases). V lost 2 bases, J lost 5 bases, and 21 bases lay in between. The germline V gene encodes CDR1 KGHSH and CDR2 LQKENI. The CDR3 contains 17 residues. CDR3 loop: CASSPYPVAIGGETQYF. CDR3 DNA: TGTGCCAGCTCACCATATCCCGTCGCCATCGGGGGTGAGACCCAGTACTTC.

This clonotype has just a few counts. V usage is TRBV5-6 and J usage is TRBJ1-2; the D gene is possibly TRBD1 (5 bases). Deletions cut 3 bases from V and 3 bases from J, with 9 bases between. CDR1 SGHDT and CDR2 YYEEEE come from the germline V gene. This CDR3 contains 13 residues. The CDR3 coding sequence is TGTGCCAGCAGCTACGACAGAGACTATGGCTACACCTTC. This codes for CASSYDRDYGYTF.

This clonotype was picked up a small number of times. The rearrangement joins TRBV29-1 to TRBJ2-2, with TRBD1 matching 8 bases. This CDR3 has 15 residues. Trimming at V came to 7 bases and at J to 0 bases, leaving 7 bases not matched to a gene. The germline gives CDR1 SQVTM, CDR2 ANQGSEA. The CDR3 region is CSAAGGQANTGELFF. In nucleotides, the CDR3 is TGCAGCGCCGCAGGGGGACAGGCGAACACCGGGGAGCTGTTTTTT.

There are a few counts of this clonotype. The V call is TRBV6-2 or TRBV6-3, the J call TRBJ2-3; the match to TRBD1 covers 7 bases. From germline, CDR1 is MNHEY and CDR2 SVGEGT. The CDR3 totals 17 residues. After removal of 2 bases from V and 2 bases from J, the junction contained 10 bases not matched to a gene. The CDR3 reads CASSYPPSGTDTDTQYF. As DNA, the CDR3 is TGTGCCAGCAGTTACCCTCCTTCCGGGACAGACACAGATACGCAGTATTTT.

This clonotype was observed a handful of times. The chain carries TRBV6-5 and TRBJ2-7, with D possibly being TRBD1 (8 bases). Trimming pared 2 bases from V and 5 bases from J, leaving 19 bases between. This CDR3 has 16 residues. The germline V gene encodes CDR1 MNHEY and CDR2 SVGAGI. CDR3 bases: TGTGCCAGCAGTTACCGTCCGGGGGGACAGGATCACGAGCAGTACTTC. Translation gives CASSYRPGGQDHEQYF.

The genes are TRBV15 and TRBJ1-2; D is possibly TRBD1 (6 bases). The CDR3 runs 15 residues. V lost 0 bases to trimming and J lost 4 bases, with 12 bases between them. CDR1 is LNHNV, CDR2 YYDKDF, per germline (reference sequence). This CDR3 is CATSRDPPGAYGYTF. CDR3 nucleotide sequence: TGTGCCACCAGCAGAGATCCGCCAGGGGCCTATGGCTACACCTTC.

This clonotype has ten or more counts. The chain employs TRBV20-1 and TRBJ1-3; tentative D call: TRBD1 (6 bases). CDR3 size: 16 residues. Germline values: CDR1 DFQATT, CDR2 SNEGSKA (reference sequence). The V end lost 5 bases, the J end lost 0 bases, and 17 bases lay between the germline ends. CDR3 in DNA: TGCAGTGCTGGCCCATTACAGGGCCCCTCTGGAAACACCATATATTTT. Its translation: CSAGPLQGPSGNTIYF.

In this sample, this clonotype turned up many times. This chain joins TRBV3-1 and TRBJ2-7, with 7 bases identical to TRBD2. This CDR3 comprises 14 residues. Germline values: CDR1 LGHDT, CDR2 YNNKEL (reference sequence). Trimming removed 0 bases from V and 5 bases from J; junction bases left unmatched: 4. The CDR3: CASSQDQRGHEQYF. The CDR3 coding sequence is TGTGCCAGCAGCCAAGATCAGCGGGGACACGAGCAGTACTTC.

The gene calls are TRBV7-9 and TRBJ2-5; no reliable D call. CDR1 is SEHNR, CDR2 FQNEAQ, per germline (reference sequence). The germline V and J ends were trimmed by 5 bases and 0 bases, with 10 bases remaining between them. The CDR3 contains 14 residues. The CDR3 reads CASSNTPDQETQYF. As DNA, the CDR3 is TGTGCCAGCAGCAACACACCCGACCAAGAGACCCAGTACTTC.

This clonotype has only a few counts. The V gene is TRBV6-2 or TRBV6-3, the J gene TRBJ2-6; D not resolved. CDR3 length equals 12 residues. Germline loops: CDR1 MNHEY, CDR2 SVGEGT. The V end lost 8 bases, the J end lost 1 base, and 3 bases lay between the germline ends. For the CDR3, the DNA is TGTGCCAGCCAGTCTGGGGCCAACGTCCTGACTTTC. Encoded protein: CASQSGANVLTF.

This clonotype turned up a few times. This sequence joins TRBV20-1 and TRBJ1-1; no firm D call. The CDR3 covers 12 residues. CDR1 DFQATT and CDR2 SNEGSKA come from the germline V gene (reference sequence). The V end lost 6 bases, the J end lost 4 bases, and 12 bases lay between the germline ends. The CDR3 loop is CSAPGGGTEAFF. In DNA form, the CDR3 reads TGCAGTGCCCCGGGAGGTGGCACTGAAGCTTTCTTT.

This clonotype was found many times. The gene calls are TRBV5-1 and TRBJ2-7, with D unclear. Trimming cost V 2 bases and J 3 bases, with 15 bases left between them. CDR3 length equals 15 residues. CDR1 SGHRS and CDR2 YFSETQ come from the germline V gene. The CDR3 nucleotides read TGCGCCAGCAGCTTAGAAGGGTTGGGCCGCTACGAGCAGTACTTC. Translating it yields CASSLEGLGRYEQYF.

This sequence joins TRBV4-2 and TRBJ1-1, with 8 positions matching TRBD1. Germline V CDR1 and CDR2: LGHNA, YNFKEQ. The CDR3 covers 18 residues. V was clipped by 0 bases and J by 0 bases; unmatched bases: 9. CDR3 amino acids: CASSQDLTGGPMNTEAFF. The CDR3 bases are TGTGCCAGCAGCCAAGATCTAACAGGGGGACCCATGAACACTGAAGCTTTCTTT.

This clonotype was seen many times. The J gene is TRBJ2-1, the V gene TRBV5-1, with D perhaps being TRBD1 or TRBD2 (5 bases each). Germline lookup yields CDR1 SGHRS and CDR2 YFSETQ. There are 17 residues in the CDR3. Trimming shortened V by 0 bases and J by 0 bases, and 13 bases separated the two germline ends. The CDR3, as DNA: TGCGCCAGCAGCTTGGAGGGACGTGCGAGCTCCTACAATGAGCAGTTCTTC. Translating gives CASSLEGRASSYNEQFF.